This T cell receptor beta chain was recorded in a study of cytomegalovirus exposure and HLA in healthy donors. Overall study findings and caveats: Later on, an analysis showed TCR association rates differing by HLA locus, with DRB1 the most and HLA-C the fewest.

The CDR3 is 18 amino acids. V gave up 4 bases and J gave up 0 bases; unmatched junction bases: 8. Germline V lookup: CDR1 SGHRS, CDR2 YFSETQ. Regarding this clone: Its antigen is as yet unknown.

PCR involved 60 Vbeta and 13 Jbeta primers. Profiled with immunoSEQ multiplex PCR; TCRdb holds only in-frame clones, not every one. The sample lists 90,000 to 150,000 clones, approximately 80% occurring once. The receptor was isolated from a female donor in good health and CMV-seronegative. Input material: PBMCs. This rearrangement joins TRBV5-1 to TRBJ2-1, with 12 bases aligning to TRBD2. This chain's CDR3 is CASSGGLAGRSSYNEQFF. CDR3 nucleotide sequence: TGCGCCAGCAGCGGCGGACTAGCGGGGCGGAGCTCCTACAATGAGCAGTTCTTC. Drawing the rest from reference TRBV5-1 and TRBJ2-1, the complete variable domain is KAGVTQTPRYLIKTRGQQVTLSCSPISGHRSVSWYQQTPGQGLQFLFEYFSETQRNKGNFPGRFSGRQFSNSRSEMNVSTLELGDSALYLCASSGGLAGRSSYNEQFFGPGTRLTVL.